Listed here is a single T cell receptor beta chain. Its antigen remains unknown. The data originate from a study of blood T cells in healthy people across ages. At the level of the study: Template switching captured about one barcoded beta molecule per two T cells. Broader study findings: PBMCs went unsorted, and a conclusive naive versus antigen-experienced comparison was therefore prevented.

Primers used in a second PCR of about 6 to 11 cycles were a sample-barcoded 5' primer and a J-beta primer mix. Every individual sample yielded 3 million or more paired-end reads (each containing CDR3). TCRdb fed the 5' RACE reads into MiXCR, producing one record per CDR3 protein. The sample carries 750,000 to 950,000 distinct CDR3 sequences, around half recorded once. This CDR3 has 15 residues. V was pared by 1 base and J by 8 bases, with 4 bases of the junction left unmatched. The germline CDR1 and CDR2 sequences are LGHDT and YNNKEL (reference sequence). The sequenced sample consisted of blood. This chain links TRBV3-1 with TRBJ2-1; 11 bases agree with TRBD1. The sequence was obtained from a man of 80 years or more in good health. This CDR3 reads CASSQGWDRGDEQFF. Written as DNA, the CDR3 is TGTGCCAGCAGCCAAGGGTGGGACAGGGGGGATGAGCAGTTCTTC.